The source of this TCR beta chain is a study of T cells in Graves' hyperthyroidism and ophthalmopathy. Trimming removed 5 bases from V and 6 bases from J; junction bases left unmatched: 8. Germline V lookup: CDR1 MGHRA, CDR2 YSYEKL. The CDR3 totals 14 residues. This clonotype was found a few times. Researchers defined stable Graves' hyperthyroidism as no ophthalmopathy progression within 18 months. Patients having uncontrolled infection, another autoimmune disease, pregnancy or lactation were not included. Diagnostic decisions used clinical symptoms, serum thyroxine and TRAb, thyroid ultrasound and orbital computed tomography. There were TCR beta CDR3 regions amplified from RNA transcripts. Carried out on the TCR CDR3, a first-round RT-PCR used the HTBI primer set. MiXCR, applied by TCRdb to the multiplex PCR reads, yields one record per CDR3 protein. The profile covers 480,000 or so distinct CDR3 sequences, with around 14% appearing a single time and less than 20% taken by the ten largest.

The source of this sequence is a young woman with Graves' hyperthyroidism. The rearrangement joins TRBV4-1 to TRBJ2-7; TRBD2 matches 9 bases. Sequenced: blood. CDR3 coding DNA: TGCGCCAGCAGCTCTAGCGGGATGGGGGTCGAGCAGTACTTC. It codes for CASSSSGMGVEQYF.